This TCR beta chain was identified in a study of blood T cell repertoires in COVID-19. Overall study: PBMCs, B-cell-depleted T cells, or T cells were the source of the cDNA or gDNA that made up the material.

With 2 bases removed from V and 6 bases from J, the gap between germline ends came to 13 bases. CDR1 and CDR2 (germline): LNHNV, YYDKDF (reference sequence). The CDR3 loop spans 15 amino acids. Under the authors' procedure: Amplifying reference gene primers gave estimates of nucleated cell counts. Produced via immunoSEQ multiplex PCR; TCRdb's table is partial and in-frame only. Clone size and V and J calls were adopted from that table, with D and trimming inferred from the DNA. This table holds 50,000 to 80,000 clones, more than 75% found once. Sample: PBMCs or T cells enriched from blood (not recorded which). This clonotype was obtained from a woman aged 40 to 50 who had recovered from COVID-19. This sequence joins TRBV15 and TRBJ1-4, with D perhaps TRBD1 (6 bases). CDR3: CATSRLTGGDEKLFF. CDR3 sequence (DNA): TGTGCCACCAGCAGACTGACAGGTGGGGATGAAAAACTGTTTTTT.